In its sample, the clone carrying this TCR beta chain was seen many times. This CDR3 region has 13 residues. From germline, CDR1 is MNHEY and CDR2 SVGEGT. Between the trimmed V and J ends, which lost 2 bases and 7 bases, there was a span of 11 bases. This specimen belongs to a study of tumor and adjacent non-tumor tissue in lung cancer. The library came from three nested PCR rounds adapted from ARM-PCR protocols. TCRdb re-called the multiplex PCR reads with MiXCR, one entry per CDR3 protein. The sample lists tens of thousands of distinct CDR3 sequences; about 72% were seen once. The template was RNA from unsorted bulk tissue.

The chain recombines TRBV6-2 or TRBV6-3 with TRBJ2-5; unclear D gene. This TCR came from a man between 60 and 75 years old with non-small cell lung cancer. The sequenced sample was lung tumor tissue. CDR3 coding DNA: TGTGCCAGCAGTTACGACGGTTACGGGACCCAGTACTTC. Its translation: CASSYDGYGTQYF.